The subject of this entry is one T cell receptor (beta chain). Its antigen remains unidentified. Within one base of it there is no much larger clone, and no base qualities were kept. Donors formed part of the validation cohort, which comprised fewer than 150 subjects and was distinct from the first cohort of under 800 subjects. The sample is drawn from a study of cytomegalovirus exposure and HLA in healthy donors (dated by TCRdb to about 2017). Looking at the study overall: According to a later analysis, the 100 to 150 validation repertoires were produced on the same platform as the approximately 610 repertoires of the first cohort. To predict cytomegalovirus infection status, the study combined high-throughput TCR immunosequencing, statistical association of individual TCRs with disease status, and machine learning. Besides the first cohort of hundreds of subjects, a separate validation cohort made up of over 95 different subjects was used. The study aimed to test whether cataloging public T cell receptors could reveal signatures of past pathogen exposure. Overall study results and their limits: It was suggested by the authors that the approach could potentially be generalized to other disease states and immunological phenotypes. The validation cohort had no HLA typing available for a later analysis, so co-occurrence within that cohort was assessed over all 120 or so repertoires. The study listed 150 to 200 TCR beta chains as associated with cytomegalovirus. Across donors, most TCR sequences were observed very rarely, whereas some public TCRs were present in many individuals. Of the cluster scores, approximately 95% were above 0 in a later analysis, which found that TCRs clustered in the first cohort also tended to co-occur in the 120 validation repertoires. Cytomegalovirus status was reported to be diagnosed by the classifier with high specificity and sensitivity in both the original and validation cohorts. Three of the identified cytomegalovirus-associated TCR beta chains were confirmed in vitro to be specific for cytomegalovirus antigens.

The library relied on the immunoSEQ multiplex PCR assay. Concerning the study's data processing: A statistical classification framework was built for diagnosing cytomegalovirus status from the catalog of TCR beta chain sequences. The table comes from immuneACCESS by way of TCRdb, which keeps in-frame sequences with V and J called. Part of the clones is missing from these tables; in studies checked, under half for an unresolved V gene and the rest for unknown reasons. Clone size and V and J calls were adopted from that table, with D and trimming inferred from the DNA. The sample table contains some 110,000 clones; only one count was recorded for 70% to 90% of them. Jointly, the top ten make up 1.5% to 2% of the sample. V is cut by 4 bases and J by 2 bases, and the space between the germline ends is 18 bases. CDR3 length: 16 amino acids, cysteine to phenylalanine. Left in the record is the CDR3 DNA by itself, 48 bases read in frame from the first base. Looking up the germline V gene (reference sequence) yields CDR1 SGHNT and CDR2 YYREEE.

The specimen was PBMCs. This receptor was taken from a man younger than 35 in good health and CMV-seronegative. The chain is encoded by TRBV5-4 joined to TRBJ1-2; TRBD1 is a weak D gene call, 6 bases matching. In nucleotides, the sequence is TGTGCCAGCAGCCCTCGGTCTCAGGGGTTAAACTATGGCTACACCTTC. Its protein product is CASSPRSQGLNYGYTF.